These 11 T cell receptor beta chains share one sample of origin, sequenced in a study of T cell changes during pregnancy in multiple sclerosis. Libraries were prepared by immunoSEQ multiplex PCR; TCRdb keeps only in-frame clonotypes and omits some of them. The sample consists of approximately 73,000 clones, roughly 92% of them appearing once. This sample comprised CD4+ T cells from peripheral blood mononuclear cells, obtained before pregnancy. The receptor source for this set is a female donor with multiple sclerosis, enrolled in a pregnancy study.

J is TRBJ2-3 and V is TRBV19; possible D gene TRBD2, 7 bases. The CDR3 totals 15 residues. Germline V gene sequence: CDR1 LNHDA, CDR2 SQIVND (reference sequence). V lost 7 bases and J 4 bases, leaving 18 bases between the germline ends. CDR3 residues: CASTEGGAAADTQYF. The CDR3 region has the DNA TGTGCCAGTACGGAGGGGGGGGCAGCGGCAGATACGCAGTATTTT. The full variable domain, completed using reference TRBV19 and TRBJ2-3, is DGGITQSPKYLFRKEGQNVTLSCEQNLNHDAMYWYRQDPGQGLRLIYYSQIVNDFQKGDIAEGYSVSREKKESFPLTVTSAQKNPTAFYLCASTEGGAAADTQYFGPGTRLTVL.

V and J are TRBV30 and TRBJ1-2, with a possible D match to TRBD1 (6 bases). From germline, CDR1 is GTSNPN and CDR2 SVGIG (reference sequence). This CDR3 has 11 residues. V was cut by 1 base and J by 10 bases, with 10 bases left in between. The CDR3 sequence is CAWSEQGDYTF. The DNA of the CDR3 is TGTGCCTGGAGTGAACAGGGAGACTACACCTTC.

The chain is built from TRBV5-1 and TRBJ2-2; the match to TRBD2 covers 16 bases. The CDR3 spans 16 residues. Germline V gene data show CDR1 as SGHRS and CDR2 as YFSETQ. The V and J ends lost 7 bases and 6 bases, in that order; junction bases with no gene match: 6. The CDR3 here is CASSQGTSGGAGELFF. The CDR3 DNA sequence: TGCGCCAGCTCCCAAGGGACTAGCGGGGGGGCCGGGGAGCTGTTTTTT.

CDR3: CASSLDSFNQPQHF. The CDR3 DNA follows: TGTGCCAGTAGCCTGGACAGTTTTAATCAGCCCCAGCATTTT. J is TRBJ1-5 and V is TRBV19; D is perhaps TRBD1 (6 bases). With 6 bases removed from V and 4 bases from J, the gap between germline ends came to 13 bases. Per germline, CDR1 LNHDA and CDR2 SQIVND (reference sequence). The CDR3 is 14 residues long.

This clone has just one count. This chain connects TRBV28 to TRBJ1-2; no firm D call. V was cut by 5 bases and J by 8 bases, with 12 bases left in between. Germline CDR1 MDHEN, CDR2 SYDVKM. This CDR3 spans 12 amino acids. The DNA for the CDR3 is TGTGCCAGCAGTCCCCTCTCGGTCGGCTACACCTTC. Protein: CASSPLSVGYTF.

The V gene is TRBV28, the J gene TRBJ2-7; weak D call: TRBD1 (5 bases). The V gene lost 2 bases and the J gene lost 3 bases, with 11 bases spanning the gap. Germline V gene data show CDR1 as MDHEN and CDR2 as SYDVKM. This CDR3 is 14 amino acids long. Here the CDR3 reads CASSLGAGHYEQYF. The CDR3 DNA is TGTGCCAGCAGTTTAGGGGCAGGCCACTACGAGCAGTACTTC.

CDR3 in DNA: TGTGCCAGCAGTCCTTGGGGGCCCGATAGCAATCAGCCCCAGCATTTT. The encoded protein is CASSPWGPDSNQPQHF. This chain joins TRBV28 and TRBJ1-5, with D perhaps TRBD1 (6 bases). CDR1 MDHEN and CDR2 SYDVKM come from the germline V gene. This CDR3 region has 16 residues. The V and J ends lost 5 bases and 0 bases respectively, with 14 bases between them.

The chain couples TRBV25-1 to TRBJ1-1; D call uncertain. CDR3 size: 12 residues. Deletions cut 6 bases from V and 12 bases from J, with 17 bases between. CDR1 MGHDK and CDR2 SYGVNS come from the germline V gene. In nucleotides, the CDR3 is TGTGCCAGCAGGCAGGCGGGAGGTATGACTTTCTTT. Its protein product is CASRQAGGMTFF.

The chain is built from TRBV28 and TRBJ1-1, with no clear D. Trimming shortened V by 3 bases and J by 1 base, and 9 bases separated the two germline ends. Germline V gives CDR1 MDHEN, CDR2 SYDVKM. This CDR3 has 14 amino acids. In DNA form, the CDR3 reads TGTGCCAGCAGTTTGCGATTTCAGAACACTGAAGCTTTCTTT. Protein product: CASSLRFQNTEAFF.

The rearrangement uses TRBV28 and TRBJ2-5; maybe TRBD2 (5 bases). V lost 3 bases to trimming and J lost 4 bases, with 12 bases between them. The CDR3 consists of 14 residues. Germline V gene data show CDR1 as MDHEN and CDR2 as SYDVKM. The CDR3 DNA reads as TGTGCCAGCAGTTTCGGGGTGGCGCGAGAGACCCAGTACTTC. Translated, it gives CASSFGVARETQYF.

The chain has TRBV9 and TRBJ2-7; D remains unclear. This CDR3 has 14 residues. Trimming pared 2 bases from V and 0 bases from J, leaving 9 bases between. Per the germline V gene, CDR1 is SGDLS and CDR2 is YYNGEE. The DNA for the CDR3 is TGTGCCAGCAGCGTCGACTTCTCCTCCTACGAGCAGTACTTC. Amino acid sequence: CASSVDFSSYEQYF.